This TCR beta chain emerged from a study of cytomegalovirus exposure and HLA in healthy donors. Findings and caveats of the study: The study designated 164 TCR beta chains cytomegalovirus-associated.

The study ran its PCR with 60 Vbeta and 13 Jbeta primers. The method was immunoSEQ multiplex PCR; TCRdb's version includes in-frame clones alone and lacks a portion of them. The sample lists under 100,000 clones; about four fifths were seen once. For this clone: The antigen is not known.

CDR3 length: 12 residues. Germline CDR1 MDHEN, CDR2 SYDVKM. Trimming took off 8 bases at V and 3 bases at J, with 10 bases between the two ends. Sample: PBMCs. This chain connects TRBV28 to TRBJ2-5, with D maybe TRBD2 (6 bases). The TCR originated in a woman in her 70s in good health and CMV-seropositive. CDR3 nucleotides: TGTGCCAGCCTCGGAGGGAAAGAGACCCAGTACTTC. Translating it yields CASLGGKETQYF. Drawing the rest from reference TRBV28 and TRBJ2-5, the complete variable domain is DVKVTQSSRYLVKRTGEKVFLECVQDMDHENMFWYRQDPGLGLRLIYFSYDVKMKEKGDIPEGYSVSREKKERFSLILESASTNQTSMYLCASLGGKETQYFGPGTRLLVL.